Shown below are 14 T cell receptor beta chains from a single sample sequenced in a study of CXCR3-negative and CXCR3-positive naive CD8 T cells. These receptors lack a known antigen. The study's findings and limits: For CXCR3-positive naive cells, TRB CDR3s were more hydrophobic than those of CXCR3-negative naive cells.

Through 5' RACE with UMI labels, the TRB cDNA libraries were prepared. Following a re-call of the 5' RACE reads, TCRdb has one entry per CDR3 protein and lacks DNA. This repertoire comprises over 150,000 distinct CDR3 sequences; its ten largest clones make up approximately 0.51%. Sequencing was carried out using naive CXCR3+ CD8+ T cells from blood. Subset defined: CD45RO-CCR7+CD27+CD95- naive CD8+ T cells expressing CXCR3 (TNR3+). The receptors come from a human donor in good health. Some clones in this sample may be carry-over from other donors' samples.

The chain employs TRBV5-1 and TRBJ1-2; the TCRdb call, TRBD1, lacks DNA for checking. CDR1 is SGHRS and CDR2 is YFSETQ in the germline V gene. The CDR3 consists of 14 residues. The CDR3 spells CASSWVGGNYGYTF.

The chain uses TRBV4-1 and TRBJ2-1; the D call from TCRdb, TRBD2, cannot be confirmed without DNA. Germline V CDR1 and CDR2: MGHRA, YSYEKL. The length of the CDR3 is 16 residues. CDR3 amino acids: CASSQDRTRVRNEQFF.

The CDR3 sequence: CSERLAGASYNEQFF. The J gene is TRBJ2-1, the V gene TRBV29-1; no DNA is available, so the TRBD2 call from TCRdb remains unchecked. Germline V gene sequence: CDR1 SQVTM, CDR2 ANQGSEA. This CDR3 is 15 amino acids long.

The chain combines TRBV28 with TRBJ2-7; without DNA, the TCRdb call of TRBD1 cannot be checked. This CDR3 region has 12 residues. Germline-derived CDR1 and CDR2 are MDHEN and SYDVKM. CDR3 region: CASTTGAYEQYF.

The chain is built from TRBV28 and TRBJ1-2; absent DNA, TCRdb's TRBD1 call cannot be checked. Germline values: CDR1 MDHEN, CDR2 SYDVKM. This CDR3 is 15 amino acids long. CDR3 in amino acids: CASSFRGQGNYGYTF.

The chain employs TRBV28 and TRBJ2-7. CDR3 size: 13 residues. CDR1 MDHEN and CDR2 SYDVKM come from the germline V gene. The CDR3 sequence is CASSFLKWGEQYF.

CDR3 protein: CASSPSATLYQPQHF. This rearrangement joins TRBV18 to TRBJ1-5. This CDR3 spans 15 amino acids. CDR1 KGHSH and CDR2 LQKENI come from the germline V gene.

The V and J genes are TRBV9 and TRBJ2-7; TCRdb's assignment of TRBD1 cannot be checked, as there is no DNA. CDR1 and CDR2 (germline): SGDLS, YYNGEE. The CDR3 spans 14 residues. The CDR3 loop is CASSPRDQPYEQYF.

CDR3 sequence: CASSDPGITYEQYF. The chain combines TRBV25-1 with TRBJ2-7. The V gene's germline CDR1 is MGHDK and CDR2 SYGVNS. The CDR3 has 14 residues.

The chain has TRBV6-6 and TRBJ2-7; the D gene TCRdb calls, TRBD1, cannot be checked with no DNA. Germline V gene sequence: CDR1 MNHNY, CDR2 SVGAGI (reference sequence). There are 16 residues in the CDR3. CDR3: CANKRGGTRTEYEQYF.

The chain joins TRBV12-3 or TRBV12-4 to TRBJ1-5. CDR3 length equals 12 residues. The CDR3 reads CASSPANQPQHF.

CDR3 amino acids: CASSLTSGRHEQYF. The chain recombines TRBV12-3 or TRBV12-4 with TRBJ2-7; TCRdb's assignment of TRBD2 cannot be checked, as there is no DNA. The CDR3 runs 14 residues.

The rearrangement uses TRBV7-9 and TRBJ2-7; TCRdb lists TRBD1, though no DNA is available to test this call. The length of the CDR3 is 13 residues. The germline gives CDR1 SEHNR, CDR2 FQNEAQ (reference sequence). CDR3: CASSLEDTREQYF.

The chain uses TRBV2 and TRBJ2-5. Germline V gives CDR1 SNHLY, CDR2 FYNNEI. The CDR3 spans 16 residues. CDR3 residues: CASSESTDRFQETQYF.